The 6 T cell receptor beta chains below all came from one sample that was sequenced in a study of T cells in Graves' hyperthyroidism and ophthalmopathy. The investigators amplified TCR beta CDR3 regions from RNA transcripts. First-round RT-PCR of the TCR CDR3 relied on the HTBI primer set. TCRdb reprocessed the multiplex PCR reads with MiXCR, giving one entry per CDR3 protein. The table shows 500,000 to 800,000 distinct CDR3 sequences, with roughly 14% occurring only once. The sample comprised blood. These receptors were obtained from a woman between 50 and 59 years old with Graves' ophthalmopathy.

In this sample, this clonotype turned up many times. CDR3 coding DNA: TGTGCCAGCAGTACCCTACAACAGGGGCCTAGCTCTGGGGCCAACGTCCTGACTTTC. This codes for CASSTLQQGPSSGANVLTF. The V and J genes are TRBV28 and TRBJ2-6; 7 nucleotides match TRBD1. With V trimmed by 5 bases and J by 0 bases, 13 bases remained unmatched. In germline, CDR1 is MDHEN, CDR2 SYDVKM. This CDR3 comprises 19 residues.

This clonotype was seen more than once but under ten times. CDR3 loop: CASSSVSGRSRETQYF. CDR3 DNA: TGTGCCAGCAGCTCCGTTAGCGGGAGGTCTCGGGAGACCCAGTACTTC. The J gene is TRBJ2-5, the V gene TRBV5-4, with 10 bases that match TRBD2. Germline loops: CDR1 SGHNT, CDR2 YYREEE (reference sequence). V gave up 3 bases and J gave up 5 bases; unmatched junction bases: 10. CDR3 length: 16 residues.

This clonotype was seen at least ten times. The V and J genes are TRBV27 and TRBJ2-7; TRBD2 matches 11 bases. This CDR3 region has 16 residues. V trimming: 4 bases; J trimming: 6 bases; junction bases outside the gene matches: 11. The germline V gene encodes CDR1 MNHEY and CDR2 SMNVEV (reference sequence). The chain's CDR3 is CASSSRLAGNLGEQYF. DNA for the CDR3: TGTGCCAGCAGTTCAAGACTAGCGGGAAACTTAGGCGAGCAGTACTTC.

This clonotype has a handful of counts. The rearrangement joins TRBV29-1 to TRBJ1-2, with 12 bases fitting TRBD1. The CDR3 spans 13 residues. CDR1 is SQVTM, CDR2 ANQGSEA, per germline. V gave up 5 bases and J gave up 8 bases; unmatched junction bases: 6. The CDR3 DNA reads as TGCAGCGTTCCAGTCGGGACAGGGGGCGGCTACACCTTC. It encodes CSVPVGTGGGYTF.

This clonotype was seen a few times. J is TRBJ2-5 and V is TRBV20-1; perhaps TRBD1 as D (7 bases). Trimming removed 2 bases at V and 7 bases at J, with 17 bases between. CDR1 and CDR2 (germline): DFQATT, SNEGSKA (reference sequence). This CDR3 is 14 amino acids long. CDR3 loop: CSARSMGQGGTQYF. DNA for the CDR3: TGCAGTGCTAGATCGATGGGGCAGGGGGGGACCCAGTACTTC.

This clonotype was seen repeatedly, ten times or more. V gene TRBV5-1 combines with J gene TRBJ2-1; 8 nucleotides agree with TRBD1. CDR1 and CDR2 (germline): SGHRS, YFSETQ. The V gene end was trimmed by 3 bases and the J gene end by 12 bases; junction bases not matched to a gene: 11. This CDR3 has 14 residues. DNA for the CDR3: TGCGCCAGCAGCTCCTCATCGACAGGGGTGAGGCAGTTCTTC. Amino acids: CASSSSSTGVRQFF.